The 26 T cell receptor beta chains listed next were all sequenced from one sample in a study of T cells in Graves' hyperthyroidism and ophthalmopathy. Authors of the study amplified TCR beta CDR3 regions from RNA transcripts. HTBI primers drove first-round RT-PCR of the TCR CDR3. One entry per CDR3 protein, called by TCRdb with MiXCR from the multiplex PCR reads. This table holds around 180,000 distinct CDR3 sequences, 15% to 20% found once. Sequenced sample: blood. The origin of the receptors is a woman between 50 and 59 years old with Graves' hyperthyroidism.

The DNA for the CDR3 is TGCGCCAGCAGCTTGACAGGGGCCTACAATGAGCAGTTCTTC. Translated: CASSLTGAYNEQFF. The V call is TRBV5-1, the J call TRBJ2-1; 7 bases are shared with TRBD1. The CDR3 sequence is 14 residues long. Trimming cost V 1 base and J 2 bases; bases outside gene matches: 0. Germline V gives CDR1 SGHRS, CDR2 YFSETQ.

This clonotype was found many times. J is TRBJ1-1 and V is TRBV2; no definite D call. Looked up from germline, CDR1 is SNHLY and CDR2 is FYNNEI. The CDR3 spans 13 residues. Trimming stripped 6 bases from V and 4 bases from J, with 12 bases between. CDR3 sequence: CASRIKQSTEAFF. The CDR3 DNA sequence: TGTGCCAGCAGGATAAAACAGAGCACTGAAGCTTTCTTT.

The gene calls are TRBV20-1 and TRBJ1-2, with 9 nucleotides matching TRBD1. This CDR3 region has 14 residues. Trimming cost V 3 bases and J 2 bases; bases outside gene matches: 4. From germline, CDR1 is DFQATT and CDR2 SNEGSKA (reference sequence). CDR3 residues: CSASGDRANYGYTF. The CDR3 DNA follows: TGCAGTGCTAGTGGGGACAGGGCGAACTATGGCTACACCTTC.

This clonotype has ten or more counts. This chain links TRBV12-3 or TRBV12-4 with TRBJ2-1, with 11 positions matching TRBD2. V lost 3 bases, J lost 4 bases, and 2 bases stayed unmatched. The CDR3 length is 15 residues. CDR3 coding DNA: TGTGCCAGCAGTTTCCTAGCGGGGGGTTACAATGAGCAGTTCTTC. Its protein is CASSFLAGGYNEQFF.

This clonotype came up many times. V is TRBV6-1 and J is TRBJ2-2; D is possibly TRBD1 (6 bases). V was trimmed by 7 bases and J by 6 bases, leaving 21 bases between them. This CDR3 has 16 residues. The V gene's germline CDR1 is MNHNS and CDR2 SASEGT. CDR3 sequence: CASTNQQGRPPGELFF. CDR3 sequence (DNA): TGTGCCAGCACTAATCAACAGGGACGGCCCCCCGGGGAGCTGTTTTTT.

Remarks on this clonotype: This may stem from a read error, because a much larger clone lies one nucleotide away. The conserved phenylalanine or tryptophan normally closing the CDR3 is absent here, so this likely arose from a read error. J is TRBJ1-5 and V is TRBV27, with a possible D match to TRBD1 (5 bases). CDR1 is MNHEY, CDR2 SMNVEV, per germline (reference sequence). V lost 9 bases and J lost 0, with 12 bases in between. The CDR3 is made up of 14 amino acids. CDR3 DNA: TGTGCCAGTAGGGACCTATATAGCAATCAGCCCCAGCATCTT. Translating gives CASRDLYSNQPQHL.

Many counts were recorded for this clonotype. The V call is TRBV29-1, the J call TRBJ1-1, with TRBD1 matching 8 bases. The CDR3 contains 11 residues. Germline lookup yields CDR1 SQVTM and CDR2 ANQGSEA. V was clipped by 8 bases and J by 6 bases; unmatched bases: 5. In DNA form, the CDR3 reads TGCAGCTTCGGACAGGGCTCTGAAGCTTTCTTT. It specifies CSFGQGSEAFF.

This clonotype came up many times. The V gene is TRBV6-2 or TRBV6-3, the J gene TRBJ2-1; D uncertain. CDR3 length equals 12 residues. Germline V gives CDR1 MNHEY, CDR2 SVGEGT. Trimming removed 0 bases from V and 7 bases from J, with 4 bases in between. CDR3 in amino acids: CASSYSTNEQFF. CDR3 sequence (DNA): TGTGCCAGCAGTTACTCGACTAATGAGCAGTTCTTC.

This clonotype was seen ten or more times. This chain's CDR3 is CASSPKSQPSEAFF. The CDR3 nucleotides read TGTGCCAGCAGCCCAAAGTCCCAGCCCTCTGAAGCTTTCTTT. The rearrangement uses TRBV16 and TRBJ1-1; no definite D call. Germline V gene lookup returns CDR1 KGHSY and CDR2 FQNENV. Trimming removed 4 bases from V and 6 bases from J, with 15 bases in between. The CDR3 contains 14 residues.

This clonotype has ten or more counts. The V gene is TRBV7-9, the J gene TRBJ1-4; D is ambiguous. Per the germline V gene, CDR1 is SEHNR and CDR2 is FQNEAQ (reference sequence). CDR3 length equals 14 residues. V lost 0 bases and J 5 bases, leaving 7 bases between the germline ends. CDR3 coding DNA: TGTGCCAGCAGCTTAGCCCCGACGAATGAAAAACTGTTTTTT. The encoded protein is CASSLAPTNEKLFF.

This clonotype was counted many times. The chain links TRBV15 to TRBJ1-2, with TRBD1 matching over 7 bases. This CDR3 region has 14 residues. J lost 7 bases, V lost 2 bases, and 7 bases had no gene match. Looked up from germline, CDR1 is LNHNV and CDR2 is YYDKDF (reference sequence). This chain's CDR3 is CATSRNTGDPGYTF. In DNA, the CDR3 is TGTGCCACCAGCAGAAACACAGGGGACCCTGGCTACACCTTC.

The chain carries TRBV7-2 and TRBJ2-7; 9 positions agree with TRBD1. Germline loops: CDR1 SGHTA, CDR2 FQGNSA. The CDR3 loop spans 13 amino acids. V lost 4 bases and J lost 6; bases outside the gene matches: 4. DNA for the CDR3: TGTGCCAGCAGCTCGGACAGGGGAAGCGAGCAGTACTTC. Translating it yields CASSSDRGSEQYF.

This clonotype was seen more than once but under ten times. The chain combines TRBV27 with TRBJ1-5; no clear D gene. Trimming pared 2 bases from V and 5 bases from J, leaving 4 bases between. This CDR3 is 12 amino acids long. Germline CDR1 and CDR2: MNHEY and SMNVEV (reference sequence). The CDR3 loop is CASSLRDQPQHF. CDR3 in DNA: TGTGCCAGCAGTTTAAGGGATCAGCCCCAGCATTTT.

In this sample, this clonotype turned up many times. The V and J genes are TRBV18 and TRBJ2-5, with D possibly being TRBD2 (5 bases). The CDR3 is made up of 15 amino acids. V was trimmed by 0 bases and J by 2 bases, leaving 10 bases between them. Germline V gives CDR1 KGHSH, CDR2 LQKENI. As DNA, the CDR3 is TGTGCCAGCTCACCACCGTCCGGGAAGCAAGAGACCCAGTACTTC. Amino acids: CASSPPSGKQETQYF.

This clonotype was detected only a few times. The gene calls are TRBV18 and TRBJ1-5; the D is unclear. CDR1 and CDR2 from the germline V gene are KGHSH and LQKENI. V lost 6 bases and J 3 bases, leaving 12 bases between the germline ends. This CDR3 is built from 14 residues. The CDR3 DNA is TGTGCCAGCTCGAGTGAGGGTGCCAATCAGCCCCAGCATTTT. This codes for CASSSEGANQPQHF.

A few counts support this clonotype. The V and J genes are TRBV5-1 and TRBJ1-5; tentative D call: TRBD1 (5 bases). V dropped 1 base and J dropped 7 bases, with 12 bases sitting between them. The CDR3 is 14 amino acids. Germline lookup yields CDR1 SGHRS and CDR2 YFSETQ. CDR3 DNA: TGCGCCAGCAGCTTGAACCCCGGGGGACAGCCCCAGCATTTT. This codes for CASSLNPGGQPQHF.

This clonotype was recorded many times. This sequence joins TRBV7-8 and TRBJ2-3; D gene unclear. Germline CDR1 reads SGHVS; CDR2 reads FQNEAQ. The CDR3 runs to 12 residues. Trimming removed 1 base from V and 9 bases from J, with 8 bases in between. DNA of the CDR3: TGTGCCAGCAGCTTAGACCGAAGGACGCAGTATTTT. Protein sequence: CASSLDRRTQYF.

This clonotype was recorded at least ten times. The J gene is TRBJ2-3, the V gene TRBV28; D is possibly TRBD1 (6 bases). The CDR3 consists of 13 residues. V was trimmed by 2 bases and J by 8 bases, leaving 11 bases between them. In germline, CDR1 is MDHEN, CDR2 SYDVKM. The CDR3 protein is CASSLGGLGTQYF. The CDR3 DNA follows: TGTGCCAGCAGTTTAGGGGGCTTGGGTACGCAGTATTTT.

This clonotype has a count of ten or more. V usage is TRBV28 and J usage is TRBJ1-2; possible D gene TRBD1, 5 bases. Germline CDR1 and CDR2: MDHEN and SYDVKM. V was trimmed by 7 bases and J by 4 bases, leaving 16 bases between them. CDR3 length: 14 amino acids. The CDR3 DNA follows: TGTGCCAGCACCGCTGACAGATCTCCCTATGGCTACACCTTC. It yields the protein CASTADRSPYGYTF.

The gene calls are TRBV2 and TRBJ2-1; TRBD2 matches at 13 bases. The germline V gene has CDR1 SNHLY and CDR2 FYNNEI. Trimming took 6 bases from V and 9 from J; bases not matched to a gene: 8. The CDR3 is 15 residues long. CDR3 protein: CASSVLAGGPGEQFF. Written as DNA, the CDR3 is TGTGCCAGCAGCGTACTAGCGGGAGGGCCAGGTGAGCAGTTCTTC. The variable domain in full, with the rest retrieved from reference TRBV2 and TRBJ2-1, is EPEVTQTPSHQVTQMGQEVILRCVPISNHLYFYWYRQILGQKVEFLVSFYNNEISEKSEIFDDQFSVERPDGSNFTLKIRSTKLEDSAMYFCASSVLAGGPGEQFFGPGTRLTVL.

Details on this clonotype: With a much larger clone just one base away, this may be a read error. This chain uses TRBV20-1 with TRBJ1-4, with D perhaps TRBD1 (6 bases). The CDR3 contains 16 residues. CDR1 is DFQATT, CDR2 SNEGSKA, per germline (reference sequence). This CDR3 reads CSARRQGIRANEKLVF. Written as DNA, the CDR3 is TGCAGTGCTAGGAGGCAGGGGATCCGAGCTAATGAAAAACTGGTTTTT.

The table lists this clonotype with many counts. The gene calls are TRBV27 and TRBJ2-1; the match to TRBD1 covers 8 bases. V lost 3 bases, J lost 4 bases, and 2 bases stayed unmatched. CDR1 is MNHEY and CDR2 is SMNVEV in the germline V gene (reference sequence). This CDR3 region has 14 residues. The CDR3 sequence: CASSFTGGYNEQFF. CDR3 coding DNA: TGTGCCAGCAGTTTTACAGGGGGGTACAATGAGCAGTTCTTC.

In its sample, this clonotype was seen a few times. V is TRBV19 and J is TRBJ1-2, with D tentatively TRBD1 (5 bases). The CDR3 consists of 15 residues. V lost 10 bases to trimming and J lost 2 bases, with 20 bases between them. Germline CDR1 is LNHDA and CDR2 is SQIVND (reference sequence). CDR3 region: CATLDSPGANYGYTF. For the CDR3, the DNA is TGTGCCACGTTAGACAGTCCCGGGGCCAACTATGGCTACACCTTC.

The rearrangement uses TRBV4-3 and TRBJ1-4; weak D call: TRBD1 (5 bases). With 0 bases removed from V and 4 bases from J, the gap between germline ends came to 9 bases. Germline V gene data show CDR1 as LGHNA and CDR2 as YSLEER. CDR3 length equals 15 residues. In DNA, the CDR3 is TGCGCCAGCAGCCAAGATGAGACAGTTAATGAAAAACTGTTTTTT. Its protein product is CASSQDETVNEKLFF.

This clonotype was picked up a small number of times. The chain joins TRBV7-6 to TRBJ2-7; tentative D call: TRBD1 (6 bases). The CDR3 has 14 amino acids. CDR1 SGHVS and CDR2 FNYEAQ come from the germline V gene. V was trimmed by 7 bases and J by 4 bases, leaving 17 bases between them. CDR3 loop: CASTPGQPAYEQYF. The DNA of the CDR3 is TGTGCCAGCACCCCGGGACAACCAGCTTACGAGCAGTACTTC. Full variable domain (missing parts from reference TRBV7-6 and TRBJ2-7): GAGVSQSPRYKVTKRGQDVALRCDPISGHVSLYWYRQALGQGPEFLTYFNYEAQQDKSGLPNDRFSAERPEGSISTLTIQRTEQRDSAMYRCASTPGQPAYEQYFGPGTRLTVT.

This chain connects TRBV24-1 to TRBJ2-2, with no clear D. CDR3 length: 15 amino acids. CDR1 is KGHDR, CDR2 SFDVKD, per germline. V lost 6 bases to trimming and J lost 0 bases, with 10 bases between them. CDR3 sequence reads: CATSPSHPNTGELFF. The CDR3 nucleotides are TGTGCCACCAGTCCTTCACATCCGAACACCGGGGAGCTGTTTTTT.